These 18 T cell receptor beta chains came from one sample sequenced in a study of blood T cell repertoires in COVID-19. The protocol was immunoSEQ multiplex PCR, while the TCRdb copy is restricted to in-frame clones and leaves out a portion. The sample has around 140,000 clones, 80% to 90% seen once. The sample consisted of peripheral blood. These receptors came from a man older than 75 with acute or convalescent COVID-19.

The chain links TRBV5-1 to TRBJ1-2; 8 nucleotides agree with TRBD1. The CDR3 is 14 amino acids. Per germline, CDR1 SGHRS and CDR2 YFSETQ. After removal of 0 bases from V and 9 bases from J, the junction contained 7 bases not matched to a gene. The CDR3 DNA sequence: TGCGCCAGCAGCTTGGACAAAACAGGGGGTAGCTACACCTTC. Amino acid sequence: CASSLDKTGGSYTF.

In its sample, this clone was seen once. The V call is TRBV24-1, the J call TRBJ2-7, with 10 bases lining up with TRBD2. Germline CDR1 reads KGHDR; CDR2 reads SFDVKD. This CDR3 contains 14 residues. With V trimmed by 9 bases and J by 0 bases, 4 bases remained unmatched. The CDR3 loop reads CATQAGGSSYEQYF. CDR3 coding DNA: TGTGCCACCCAAGCGGGGGGGTCCTCCTACGAGCAGTACTTC.

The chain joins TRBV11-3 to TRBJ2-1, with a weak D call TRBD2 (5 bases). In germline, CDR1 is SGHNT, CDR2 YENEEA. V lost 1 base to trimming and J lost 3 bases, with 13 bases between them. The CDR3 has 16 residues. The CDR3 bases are TGTGCCAGCAGCTTAGTTAGCGCCAGCGGCTACAATGAGCAGTTCTTC. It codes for CASSLVSASGYNEQFF. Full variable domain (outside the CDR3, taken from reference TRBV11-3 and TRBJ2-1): EAGVVQSPRYKIIEKKQPVAFWCNPISGHNTLYWYLQNLGQGPELLIRYENEEAVDDSQLPKDRFSAERLKGVDSTLKIQPAELGDSAVYLCASSLVSASGYNEQFFGPGTRLTVL.

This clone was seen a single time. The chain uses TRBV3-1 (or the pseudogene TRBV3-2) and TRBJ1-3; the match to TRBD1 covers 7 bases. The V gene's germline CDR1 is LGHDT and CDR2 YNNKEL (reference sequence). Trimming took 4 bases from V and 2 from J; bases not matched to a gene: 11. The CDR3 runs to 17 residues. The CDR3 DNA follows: TGTGCCAGCAGCCCGGGACAGACCTTGGCCACTGGAAACACCATATATTTT. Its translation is CASSPGQTLATGNTIYF.

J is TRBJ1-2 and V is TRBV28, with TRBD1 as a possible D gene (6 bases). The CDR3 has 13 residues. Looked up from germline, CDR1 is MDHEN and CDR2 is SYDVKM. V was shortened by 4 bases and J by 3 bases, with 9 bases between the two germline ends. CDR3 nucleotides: TGTGCCAGCAGTTCCAGGGGCGACTATGGCTACACCTTC. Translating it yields CASSSRGDYGYTF.

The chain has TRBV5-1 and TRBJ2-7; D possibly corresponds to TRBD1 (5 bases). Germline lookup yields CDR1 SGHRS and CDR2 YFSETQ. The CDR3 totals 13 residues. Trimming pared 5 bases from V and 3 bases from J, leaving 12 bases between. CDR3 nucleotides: TGCGCCAGCAGTACCCAGGGCGACTACGAGCAGTACTTC. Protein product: CASSTQGDYEQYF.

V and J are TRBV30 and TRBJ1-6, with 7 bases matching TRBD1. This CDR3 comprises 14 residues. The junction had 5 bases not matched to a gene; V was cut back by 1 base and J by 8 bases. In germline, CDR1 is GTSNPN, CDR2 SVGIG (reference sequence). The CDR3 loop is CAWSGGQAYSPLHF. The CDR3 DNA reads TGTGCCTGGAGTGGCGGACAGGCCTATTCACCCCTCCACTTT.

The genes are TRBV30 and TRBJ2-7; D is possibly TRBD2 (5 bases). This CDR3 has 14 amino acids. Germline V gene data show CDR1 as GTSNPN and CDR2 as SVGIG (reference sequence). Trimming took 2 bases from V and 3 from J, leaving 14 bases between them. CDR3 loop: CAWSSTMKVYEQYF. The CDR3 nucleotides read TGTGCCTGGAGTTCGACTATGAAGGTCTACGAGCAGTACTTC. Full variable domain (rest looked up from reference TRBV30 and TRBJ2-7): SQTIHQWPATLVQPVGSPLSLECTVEGTSNPNLYWYRQAAGRGLQLLFYSVGIGQISSEVPQNLSASRPQDRQFILSSKKLLLSDSGFYLCAWSSTMKVYEQYFGPGTRLTVT.

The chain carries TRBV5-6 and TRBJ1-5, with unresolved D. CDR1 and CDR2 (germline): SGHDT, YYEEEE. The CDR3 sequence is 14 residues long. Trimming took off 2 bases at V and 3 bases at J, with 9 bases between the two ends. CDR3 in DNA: TGTGCCAGCAGCTTAGGGAGATACAATCAGCCCCAGCATTTT. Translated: CASSLGRYNQPQHF. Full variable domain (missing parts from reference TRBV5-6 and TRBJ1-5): DAGVTQSPTHLIKTRGQQVTLRCSPKSGHDTVSWYQQALGQGPQFIFQYYEEEERQRGNFPDRFSGHQFPNYSSELNVNALLLGDSALYLCASSLGRYNQPQHFGDGTRLSIL.

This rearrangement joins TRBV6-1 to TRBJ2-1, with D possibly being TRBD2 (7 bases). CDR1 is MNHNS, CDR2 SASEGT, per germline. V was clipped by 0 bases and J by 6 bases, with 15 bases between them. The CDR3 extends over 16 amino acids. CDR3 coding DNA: TGTGCCAGCAGTGAAGCGCTGGGGGAGGGGGTCAATGAGCAGTTCTTC. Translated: CASSEALGEGVNEQFF.

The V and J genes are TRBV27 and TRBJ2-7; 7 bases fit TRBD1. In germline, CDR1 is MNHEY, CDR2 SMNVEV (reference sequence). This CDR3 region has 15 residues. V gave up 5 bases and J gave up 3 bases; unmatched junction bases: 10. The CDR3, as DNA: TGTGCCAGCAGTCGATCGGGACAGCCTTTCTACGAGCAGTACTTC. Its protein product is CASSRSGQPFYEQYF.

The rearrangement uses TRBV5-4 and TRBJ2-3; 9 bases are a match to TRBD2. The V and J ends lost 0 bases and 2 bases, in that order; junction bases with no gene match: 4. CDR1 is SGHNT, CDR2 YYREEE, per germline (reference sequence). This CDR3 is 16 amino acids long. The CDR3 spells CASSLDLAGTTDTQYF. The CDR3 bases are TGTGCCAGCAGCTTGGACCTAGCGGGGACCACAGATACGCAGTATTTT. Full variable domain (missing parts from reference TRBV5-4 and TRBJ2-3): ETGVTQSPTHLIKTRGQQVTLRCSSQSGHNTVSWYQQALGQGPQFIFQYYREEENGRGNFPPRFSGLQFPNYSSELNVNALELDDSALYLCASSLDLAGTTDTQYFGPGTRLTVL.

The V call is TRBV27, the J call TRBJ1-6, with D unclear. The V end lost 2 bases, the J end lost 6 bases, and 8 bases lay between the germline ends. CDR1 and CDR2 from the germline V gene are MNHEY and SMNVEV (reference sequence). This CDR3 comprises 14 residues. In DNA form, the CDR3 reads TGTGCCAGCAGTTTAGAAGTAGCTAATTCACCCCTCCACTTT. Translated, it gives CASSLEVANSPLHF.

The CDR3 DNA is TGTGCCAGCAGTGAACTAGCGGGGGCCCCCTCCTACAATGAGCAGTTCTTC. It encodes CASSELAGAPSYNEQFF. The chain joins TRBV6-1 to TRBJ2-1, with 10 bases identical to TRBD2. The ends lost 2 bases at V and 0 bases at J; junction bases unmatched: 4. This CDR3 is 17 amino acids long. Per the germline V gene, CDR1 is MNHNS and CDR2 is SASEGT.

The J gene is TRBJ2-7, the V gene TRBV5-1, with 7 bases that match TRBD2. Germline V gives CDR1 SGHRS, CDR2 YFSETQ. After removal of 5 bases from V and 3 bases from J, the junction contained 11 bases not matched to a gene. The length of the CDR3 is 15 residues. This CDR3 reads CASSPVGTTLYEQYF. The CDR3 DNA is TGCGCCAGCAGTCCGGTCGGGACTACCCTCTACGAGCAGTACTTC.

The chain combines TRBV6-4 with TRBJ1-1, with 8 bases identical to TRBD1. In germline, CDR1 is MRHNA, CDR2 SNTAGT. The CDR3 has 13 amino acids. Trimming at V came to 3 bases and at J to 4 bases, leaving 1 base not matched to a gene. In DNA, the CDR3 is TGTGCCAGCAGTGAAGGGACAGGCACTGAAGCTTTCTTT. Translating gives CASSEGTGTEAFF.

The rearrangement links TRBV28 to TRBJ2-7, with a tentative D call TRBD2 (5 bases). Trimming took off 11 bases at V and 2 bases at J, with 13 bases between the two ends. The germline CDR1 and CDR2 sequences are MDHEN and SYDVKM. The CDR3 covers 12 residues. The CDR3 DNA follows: TGTGCCTCGACGGCCGGGACCTACGAGCAGTACTTC. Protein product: CASTAGTYEQYF.

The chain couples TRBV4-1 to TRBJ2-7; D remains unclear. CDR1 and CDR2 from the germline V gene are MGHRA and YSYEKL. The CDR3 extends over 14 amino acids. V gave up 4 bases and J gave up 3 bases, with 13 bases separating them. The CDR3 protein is CASSRQITNYEQYF. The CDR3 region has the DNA TGCGCCAGCAGCCGCCAAATAACAAACTACGAGCAGTACTTC.